These T cell receptor beta chains were read from a single sample in a study of T cell responses to AZD1222 COVID-19 vaccine. Clones were read by immunoSEQ multiplex PCR, and TCRdb kept only the in-frame ones, dropping some. The top ten hold 10% of the sample, which has more than 95,000 clones, more than 70% seen once. The sample in question was peripheral blood, obtained on day 0 of AZD1222 vaccination. These receptors originate from an adult in good health. CDR3s include the opening cysteine and the closing phenylalanine or tryptophan. The D gene is left open where the match is weak. Clone size is not always given. Where it is, it says once, few, many or a class for expanded clones.

V gene	clone size	J gene	D gene	CDR3 DNA	CDR3 protein
TRBV7-2	NA	TRBJ1-3	NA	TGTGCCAGCAGCTTATTTCGGGGCTCTGGAAACACCATATATTTT	CASSLFRGSGNTIYF
TRBV5-1	NA	TRBJ1-3	NA	TGCGCCAGCAGCTTGGCCCCGGTTGCCTCTGGAAACACCATATATTTT	CASSLAPVASGNTIYF
TRBV3-1/TRBV3-2	few	TRBJ2-1	NA	TGTGCCAGCAGCCACCTTAGCGGCCCACAGTTCTTC	CASSHLSGPQFF
TRBV20-1	NA	TRBJ1-6	NA	TGCAGTGCTAGTCCGACCGTCGCGTCACCCCTCCACTTT	CSASPTVASPLHF
TRBV10-3	few	TRBJ1-3	NA	TGTGCCATCAGGGCGGAACGGACCTCTGGAAACACCATATATTTT	CAIRAERTSGNTIYF
TRBV9	NA	TRBJ2-7	NA	TGTGCCAGCAGCGTAGCTGGGGCGGGCCCGTGGTACGAGCAGTACTTC	CASSVAGAGPWYEQYF
TRBV3-1/TRBV3-2	once	TRBJ1-2	NA	TGTGCCAGCAGCCAAGCAGAAAGTGGCTTCTATGGCTACACCTTC	CASSQAESGFYGYTF
TRBV7-9	NA	TRBJ2-1	TRBD1	TGTGCCAGCAGTCATCAGGGGGCGCTTCCTGAGCAGTTCTTC	CASSHQGALPEQFF
TRBV5-4	NA	TRBJ2-2	NA	TGTGCCAGCAGCTTGGGACAGACCGGGGAGCTGTTTTTT	CASSLGQTGELFF
TRBV12-3/TRBV12-4	NA	TRBJ1-6	NA	TGTGCCAGCAGTTTAGAGGGTCATTCACCCCTCCACTTT	CASSLEGHSPLHF
TRBV7-9	NA	TRBJ2-3	NA	TGTGCCAGCAGCTTAGAGGCAGATACGCAGTATTTT	CASSLEADTQYF
TRBV5-1	NA	TRBJ2-3	NA	TGCGCCAGCAGCCTGGTGGCTAGCCCCACCCCAGATACGCAGTATTTT	CASSLVASPTPDTQYF
TRBV6-5	NA	TRBJ1-5	NA	TGTGCCAGCAGTCCTCCACAGGGAAAGGGACAGCCCCAGCATTTT	CASSPPQGKGQPQHF
TRBV7-7	NA	TRBJ2-1	NA	TGTGCTAGCAGCTTAATGGTACTGGACCTTGGGGAGCAGTTCTTC	CASSLMVLDLGEQFF
TRBV11-2	once	TRBJ1-2	NA	TGTGCCAGCAGCCCGCGACAGTTGGGCTATGGCTACACCTTC	CASSPRQLGYGYTF
TRBV6-2/TRBV6-3	NA	TRBJ2-5	NA	TGTGCCAGCAGTTATTCTCAGGGGACACGGACCCAGTACTTC	CASSYSQGTRTQYF
TRBV4-1	NA	TRBJ2-7	NA	TGCGCCAGCAGCCAAGAGTCAACCGGGGCCCGTCCTTACGAGCAGTACTTC	CASSQESTGARPYEQYF
TRBV9	NA	TRBJ2-1	NA	TGTGCCAGCAGCGTATCCGGGGGAGTCAATGAGCAGTTCTTC	CASSVSGGVNEQFF
TRBV27	NA	TRBJ1-6	NA	TGTGCCAGCAGTTTATTTGATGGGCCCCTCCACTTT	CASSLFDGPLHF
TRBV27	NA	TRBJ2-5	NA	TGTGCCAGCAGTTTAGGAGTTGGGGAGACCCAGTACTTC	CASSLGVGETQYF
TRBV4-3	NA	TRBJ1-1	NA	TGCGCCAGCAGCCAAGAGGGTCCGGTGAACACTGAAGCTTTCTTT	CASSQEGPVNTEAFF
TRBV5-6	NA	TRBJ2-2	NA	TGTGCCAGCAGCCTGCGGGCTACCGGGGAGCTGTTTTTT	CASSLRATGELFF
TRBV27	once	TRBJ2-4	NA	TGTGCCAGCAGTTTTGGGCCGGAAAACATTCAGTACTTC	CASSFGPENIQYF
TRBV27	NA	TRBJ2-3	NA	TGTGCCAGCAGTCCCCAAGGACGACAGATTTATCCAGATACGCAGTATTTT	CASSPQGRQIYPDTQYF
TRBV3-1/TRBV3-2	NA	TRBJ1-1	NA	TGTGCCAGCAGCCGCAAAGTGGGGAACACTGAAGCTTTCTTT	CASSRKVGNTEAFF
TRBV7-3	NA	TRBJ1-1	NA	TGTGCCAGCAGCTCAGGGGCGAACACTGAAGCTTTCTTT	CASSSGANTEAFF
TRBV5-4	NA	TRBJ1-1	NA	TGTGCCAGCAGCTTTACGAACACTGAAGCTTTCTTT	CASSFTNTEAFF